Listed below are T cell receptor beta chains from one sample, sequenced in a study of regulatory T cells in long-lasting Graves disease. TCRdb called the multiplex PCR reads again in MiXCR, with one record for every CDR3 protein. This table has some 370,000 distinct CDR3 sequences, around 23% appearing once. The sequenced sample was peripheral blood mononuclear cells (PBMCs), obtained when the disease was refractory, from a patient treated with antithyroid drugs. The receptors were sampled from a woman in her forties with Graves disease. Both conserved end residues are part of each CDR3. Each record gives: D gene, clone size, J gene, V gene, CDR3 DNA, CDR3 protein. The D gene is left open where the match is weak. Part of the rows lack a size; the others show once, few, many or a class for expanded clones.

D gene: -; clone size: many; J gene: TRBJ2-7; V gene: TRBV27; CDR3 DNA: TGTGCCAGCAAAGTCTTCGGTGTTTCTAACGAGCAGTACTTC; CDR3 protein: CASKVFGVSNEQYF
D gene: TRBD2; clone size: few; J gene: TRBJ2-5; V gene: TRBV5-1; CDR3 DNA: TGTGCCAGCAGCTTGGAGGGACTAGCCTTCCAAGAGACCCAGTACTTC; CDR3 protein: CASSLEGLAFQETQYF
D gene: -; clone size: many; J gene: TRBJ2-7; V gene: TRBV28; CDR3 DNA: TGTGCCAGCAGTTTCGGGCGGAGACCCTCCTACGAGCAGTACTTC; CDR3 protein: CASSFGRRPSYEQYF
D gene: -; clone size: many; J gene: TRBJ1-1; V gene: TRBV2; CDR3 DNA: TGTGCCAGCGATAGGGACCTCGATCGGAACGCTTTCTTT; CDR3 protein: CASDRDLDRNAFF
D gene: -; clone size: many; J gene: TRBJ2-6; V gene: TRBV28; CDR3 DNA: TGTGCCAGCAGTGCCCACAGGGTAGGGTCCTCTGGGGCCAACGTCCTGACTTTC; CDR3 protein: CASSAHRVGSSGANVLTF
D gene: -; clone size: many; J gene: TRBJ1-1; V gene: TRBV5-1; CDR3 DNA: TGTGCCAGCAGTTTCACAGGGAACACTGAAGCTTTCTTT; CDR3 protein: CASSFTGNTEAFF
D gene: -; clone size: few; J gene: TRBJ1-5; V gene: TRBV28; CDR3 DNA: TGTGCCAGCAGAATCGACAAGATAAGCAATCAGCCCCAGCATTTT; CDR3 protein: CASRIDKISNQPQHF
D gene: -; clone size: -; J gene: TRBJ1-6; V gene: TRBV11-2; CDR3 DNA: TGTGCCAGCAGCTCTCCGCCCCTGACAGCTAATTCACCCCTCCACTTT; CDR3 protein: CASSSPPLTANSPLHF
D gene: -; clone size: few; J gene: TRBJ2-7; V gene: TRBV28; CDR3 DNA: TGTGCCAGCAGAACCGGGACCCCCTACGAGCAGTACTTC; CDR3 protein: CASRTGTPYEQYF
D gene: -; clone size: few; J gene: TRBJ1-1; V gene: TRBV27; CDR3 DNA: TGTGCCAGCACCCGTCGGGGAATGGACACTGAAGCTTTCTTT; CDR3 protein: CASTRRGMDTEAFF
D gene: TRBD2; clone size: few; J gene: TRBJ2-7; V gene: TRBV14; CDR3 DNA: TGTGCCAGCAGCCAAGAACTAGCGGGACCCTACGAGCAGTACTTC; CDR3 protein: CASSQELAGPYEQYF
D gene: -; clone size: many; J gene: TRBJ1-2; V gene: TRBV11-2; CDR3 DNA: TGTGCCAGCAGCCAGGGTCGACAGGTTACTAACTATGGCTACACCTTC; CDR3 protein: CASSQGRQVTNYGYTF
D gene: -; clone size: few; J gene: TRBJ2-7; V gene: TRBV5-1; CDR3 DNA: TGCGCCAGCAGCTTGGCCGGAAGGTTATCCTACGAGCAGTACTTC; CDR3 protein: CASSLAGRLSYEQYF
D gene: -; clone size: many; J gene: TRBJ1-4; V gene: TRBV11-2; CDR3 DNA: TGTGCCAGCAGCTACCGGGACGCCGGGTCCAGGGTGGACGAAAAACTGTTTTTT; CDR3 protein: CASSYRDAGSRVDEKLFF